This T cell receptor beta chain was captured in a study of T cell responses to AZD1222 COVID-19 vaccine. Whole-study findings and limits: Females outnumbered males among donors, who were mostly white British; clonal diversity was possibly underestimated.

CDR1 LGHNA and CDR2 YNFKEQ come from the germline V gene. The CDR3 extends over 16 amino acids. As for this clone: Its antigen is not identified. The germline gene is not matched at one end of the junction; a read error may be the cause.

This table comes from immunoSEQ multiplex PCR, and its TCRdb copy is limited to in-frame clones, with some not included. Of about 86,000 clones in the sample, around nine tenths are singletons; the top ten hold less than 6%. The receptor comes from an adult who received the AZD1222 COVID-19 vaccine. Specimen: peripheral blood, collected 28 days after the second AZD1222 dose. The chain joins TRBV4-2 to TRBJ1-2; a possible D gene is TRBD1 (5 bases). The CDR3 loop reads CASSKEGRAHGYGYTF. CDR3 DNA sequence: TGTGCCAGCAGCAAAGAGGGACGGGCCCACGGCTATGGCTACACCTTC.